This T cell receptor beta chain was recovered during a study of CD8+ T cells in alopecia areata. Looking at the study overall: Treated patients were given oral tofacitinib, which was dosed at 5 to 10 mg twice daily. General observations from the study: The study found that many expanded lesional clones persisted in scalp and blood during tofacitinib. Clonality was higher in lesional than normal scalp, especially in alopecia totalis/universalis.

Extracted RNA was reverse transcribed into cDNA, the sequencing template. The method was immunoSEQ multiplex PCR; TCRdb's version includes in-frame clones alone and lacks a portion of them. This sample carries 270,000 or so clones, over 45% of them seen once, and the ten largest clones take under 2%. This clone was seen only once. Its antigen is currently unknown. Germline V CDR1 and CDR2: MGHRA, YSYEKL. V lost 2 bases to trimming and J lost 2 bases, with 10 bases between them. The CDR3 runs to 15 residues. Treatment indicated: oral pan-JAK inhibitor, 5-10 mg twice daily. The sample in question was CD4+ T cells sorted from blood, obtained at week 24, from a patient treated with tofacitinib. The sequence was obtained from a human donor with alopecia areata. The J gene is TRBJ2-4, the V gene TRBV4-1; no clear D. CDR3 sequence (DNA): TGCGCCAGCAGCCAACAACAAGAGCCCAAAAACATTCAGTACTTC. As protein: CASSQQQEPKNIQYF.